This entry features one TCR beta chain sequence. Its cognate antigen is unknown. Profiled with immunoSEQ multiplex PCR; TCRdb holds only in-frame clones, not every one. This table holds approximately 420,000 clones, 70% to 90% found once. This sample stems from a study of Ad26.COV2.S vaccination and SARS-CoV-2 variants. Whole-study context: As a participant in COV1001, the donor was in the Ad26.COV2.S trial arm. In the study, Ad26.COV2.S was injected intramuscularly once, or twice 56 days apart. Overall study results and limits: People given the vaccine had a wider spike-specific TCR breadth than placebo recipients did. Reports say spike-specific CD8+ and CD4+ T cell responses covered substantial breadth after vaccination.

The treatment here: some 20 received Ad26.COV2.S at low or high dose, single or two shots; 5 received placebo; per-sample allocation not given. Repertoires come from day 63 after the first vaccine or placebo injection. The germline CDR1 and CDR2 sequences are MDHEN and SYDVKM. Deletions cut 6 bases from V and 7 bases from J, with 19 bases between. This CDR3 spans 14 amino acids. The chain recombines TRBV28 with TRBJ2-7; D possibly corresponds to TRBD2 (6 bases). The sample was peripheral blood, taken in a trial of Ad26.COV2.S vaccine versus placebo. The sequence derives from a person between 18 and 60 years old who received the Ad26.COV2.S COVID-19 vaccine or a placebo. The CDR3 sequence is CASSLLGRGIEQYF. Here the CDR3 DNA reads TGTGCCAGCAGCCTCCTAGGACGGGGGATTGAGCAGTACTTC. Complete variable domain (other parts from reference TRBV28 and TRBJ2-7): DVKVTQSSRYLVKRTGEKVFLECVQDMDHENMFWYRQDPGLGLRLIYFSYDVKMKEKGDIPEGYSVSREKKERFSLILESASTNQTSMYLCASSLLGRGIEQYFGPGTRLTVT.